Included here is one T cell receptor (beta chain) sequence, with context. These data belong to a study of T cell changes during pregnancy in multiple sclerosis. Using immunoSEQ multiplex PCR, the repertoire was profiled, and TCRdb retains in-frame clones only, with some absent. The table records some 46,000 clones, about 94% of them present only once. Germline CDR1 and CDR2: GTSNPN and SVGIG (reference sequence). The V segment lost 1 base and the J segment 2 bases; nucleotides outside the gene matches: 6. This CDR3 is 15 amino acids long. This TCR was recovered from a female donor with multiple sclerosis, enrolled in a pregnancy study. The chain joins TRBV30 to TRBJ1-2; 8 bases line up with TRBD1. Sequences were derived from CD4+ T cells from peripheral blood mononuclear cells, sampled after pregnancy. DNA of the CDR3: TGTGCCTGGAGTGAGGGTAGACAGGGGAACTATGGCTACACCTTC. As protein: CAWSEGRQGNYGYTF. The complete variable domain, with remaining parts taken from reference TRBV30 and TRBJ1-2, reads SQTIHQWPATLVQPVGSPLSLECTVEGTSNPNLYWYRQAAGRGLQLLFYSVGIGQISSEVPQNLSASRPQDRQFILSSKKLLLSDSGFYLCAWSEGRQGNYGYTFGSGTRLTVV.